This T cell receptor beta chain was obtained from a study of blood T cell repertoires in COVID-19. Here immunoSEQ multiplex PCR was the method, and the copy in TCRdb shows in-frame clones only, minus some. Among hundreds of thousands of clones listed, roughly 88% were seen once. The CDR3 totals 19 residues. The germline V and J ends were trimmed by 5 bases and 0 bases, with 23 bases remaining between them. The germline gives CDR1 SEHNR, CDR2 FQNEAQ (reference sequence). The clonotype originates from a woman in her 70s with COVID-19, enrolled during active disease. The sequencing input was peripheral blood. The chain recombines TRBV7-9 with TRBJ2-1; perhaps TRBD1 as D (6 bases). This CDR3 reads CASSHRTVTILSSYNEQFF. The CDR3 nucleotides read TGTGCCAGCAGCCACCGGACAGTAACTATCCTTAGCTCCTACAATGAGCAGTTCTTC.